Presented here are 21 T cell receptor beta chains from one specimen sequenced in a study of T cells in Graves' hyperthyroidism and ophthalmopathy. Authors of the study amplified TCR beta CDR3 regions from RNA transcripts. An initial round of RT-PCR targeting the TCR CDR3 relied on the HTBI primer set. Via MiXCR, TCRdb re-called the multiplex PCR reads, giving one row per CDR3 protein. This repertoire shows roughly 750,000 distinct CDR3 sequences, roughly 15% found once; its top ten account for over 7.5%. The specimen sequenced was blood. Receptors were obtained from a young man with Graves' hyperthyroidism.

Only a few counts were recorded for this clonotype. The chain joins TRBV28 to TRBJ1-1; D uncertain. The germline CDR1 and CDR2 sequences are MDHEN and SYDVKM. The V end was cut by 4 bases, the J end by 8 bases, with 8 bases between. This CDR3 spans 11 amino acids. The CDR3 loop reads CASSSAREAFF. The CDR3 bases are TGTGCCAGCAGTTCCGCCCGAGAAGCTTTCTTT.

This clonotype was seen many times. The gene calls are TRBV7-8 and TRBJ1-1; D ambiguous. Trimming stripped 2 bases from V and 4 bases from J, with 11 bases between. This CDR3 contains 14 residues. CDR1 is SGHVS, CDR2 FQNEAQ, per germline. CDR3 sequence (DNA): TGTGCCAGCAGCTTAAACTCAGGAGGCACTGAAGCTTTCTTT. It encodes CASSLNSGGTEAFF.

This chain joins TRBV9 and TRBJ2-2; D is tentatively TRBD1 or TRBD2 (5 bases each). Trimming removed 0 bases at V and 8 bases at J, with 11 bases between. Germline V gene sequence: CDR1 SGDLS, CDR2 YYNGEE. The length of the CDR3 is 14 residues. This CDR3 reads CASSVGFGAGELFF. As DNA, the CDR3 is TGTGCCAGCAGCGTAGGATTCGGGGCAGGGGAGCTGTTTTTT.

The V and J genes are TRBV2 and TRBJ1-1, with a weak D call TRBD1 (5 bases). Per the germline V gene, CDR1 is SNHLY and CDR2 is FYNNEI. CDR3 length equals 13 residues. The germline V and J ends were trimmed by 9 bases and 1 base, with 12 bases remaining between them. This CDR3 is CARRTFGNTEAFF. CDR3 DNA sequence: TGTGCCAGAAGGACATTCGGGAACACTGAAGCTTTCTTT.

V usage is TRBV6-1 and J usage is TRBJ2-3; TRBD2 is a possible D gene (5 bases). The CDR3 is 15 residues long. Trimming removed 0 bases at V and 7 bases at J, with 14 bases between. CDR1 is MNHNS and CDR2 is SASEGT in the germline V gene. The CDR3 sequence: CASSEAGGAFYTQYF. The CDR3 nucleotides read TGTGCCAGCAGTGAAGCCGGAGGAGCCTTTTATACGCAGTATTTT.

This clonotype was detected many times. CDR3 sequence: CASSTENIREQYF. The CDR3, as DNA: TGTGCCAGCAGTACAGAGAATATACGCGAGCAGTACTTC. The J gene is TRBJ2-7, the V gene TRBV2; D not resolved. The CDR3 has 13 residues. Germline lookup yields CDR1 SNHLY and CDR2 FYNNEI. V was trimmed by 5 bases and J by 6 bases, leaving 14 bases between them.

This clonotype was seen repeatedly, ten times or more. J is TRBJ2-6 and V is TRBV28; D is ambiguous. The CDR3 has 15 amino acids. Germline values: CDR1 MDHEN, CDR2 SYDVKM. V lost 2 bases to trimming and J lost 0 bases, with 5 bases between them. CDR3 sequence: CASSLASSGANVLTF. For the CDR3, the DNA is TGTGCCAGCAGTTTAGCCTCCTCTGGGGCCAACGTCCTGACTTTC.

The sample holds one count of this clonotype. The rearrangement uses TRBV9 and TRBJ2-5; 7 nucleotides align to TRBD2. V gave up 0 bases and J gave up 5 bases; unmatched junction bases: 4. CDR1 is SGDLS and CDR2 is YYNGEE in the germline V gene. CDR3 length: 14 residues. The CDR3 bases are TGTGCCAGCAGCGTAGGGGGGGGAAGGGAGACCCAGTACTTC. Amino acids: CASSVGGGRETQYF.

This clonotype was recorded many times. J is TRBJ2-5 and V is TRBV27; 9 positions agree with TRBD1. The CDR3 spans 13 residues. With 4 bases clipped from V and 6 bases from J, the junction kept 3 bases outside the gene matches. In germline, CDR1 is MNHEY, CDR2 SMNVEV (reference sequence). CDR3 sequence: CASSYDRGKTQYF. The DNA for the CDR3 is TGTGCCAGCAGTTACGACAGGGGGAAGACCCAGTACTTC.

This clonotype was seen a handful of times. The chain links TRBV7-2 to TRBJ2-7; 7 nucleotides agree with TRBD1. Germline CDR1 reads SGHTA; CDR2 reads FQGNSA. The junction had 5 bases not matched to a gene; V was cut back by 5 bases and J by 1 base. The CDR3 has 14 residues. This chain's CDR3 is CASSTDRASYEQYF. The CDR3 nucleotides are TGTGCCAGCAGCACCGACAGGGCGTCCTACGAGCAGTACTTC. Looking up the rest from reference TRBV7-2 and TRBJ2-7 gives the full variable domain: GAGVSQSPSNKVTEKGKDVELRCDPISGHTALYWYRQSLGQGLEFLIYFQGNSAPDKSGLPSDRFSAERTGGSVSTLTIQRTQQEDSAVYLCASSTDRASYEQYFGPGTRLTVT.

The CDR3 protein is CASSDRGFGEAFF. The CDR3 bases are TGTGCCAGTAGCGACAGGGGGTTTGGTGAAGCTTTCTTT. The V gene is TRBV19, the J gene TRBJ1-1; 9 nucleotides agree with TRBD1. This CDR3 region has 13 residues. CDR1 and CDR2 (germline): LNHDA, SQIVND (reference sequence). V gave up 6 bases and J gave up 7 bases; unmatched junction bases: 6.

This clonotype was recorded many times. V gene TRBV6-2 or TRBV6-3 combines with J gene TRBJ2-7; D remains unclear. V lost 6 bases to trimming and J lost 6 bases, with 15 bases between them. The CDR3 has 13 residues. CDR1 is MNHEY and CDR2 is SVGEGT in the germline V gene. CDR3 DNA sequence: TGTGCCAGCAGCTTCGATATGGGTTCCGAGCAGTACTTC. This translates into CASSFDMGSEQYF.

The V gene is TRBV29-1, the J gene TRBJ1-1, with D perhaps matching TRBD1 (6 bases). V lost 7 bases, J lost 1 base, and 19 bases lay in between. CDR1 and CDR2 (germline): SQVTM, ANQGSEA. The CDR3 totals 15 residues. CDR3 bases: TGCAGCGCCCTAGGGGGGAATTCGGGGAACACTGAAGCTTTCTTT. It encodes CSALGGNSGNTEAFF.

The gene calls are TRBV6-1 and TRBJ2-1; TRBD1 matches at 7 bases. After removal of 3 bases from V and 8 bases from J, the junction contained 10 bases not matched to a gene. CDR3 length equals 15 residues. CDR1 MNHNS and CDR2 SASEGT come from the germline V gene. This CDR3 reads CASSDRTQGRDEQFF. The CDR3 DNA reads as TGTGCCAGCAGTGACCGGACACAGGGGCGAGATGAGCAGTTCTTC.

This clonotype was seen only a few times. J is TRBJ2-7 and V is TRBV6-2 or TRBV6-3, with 12 bases lining up with TRBD2. CDR1 MNHEY and CDR2 SVGEGT come from the germline V gene. Germline trimming cut 8 bases from V and 7 bases from J; bases unmatched to any gene: 9. The CDR3 length is 14 residues. CDR3 loop: CASGRLAGVSEQYF. CDR3 bases: TGTGCCAGCGGACGACTAGCGGGAGTGAGTGAGCAGTACTTC.

This clonotype was found a few times. The chain couples TRBV19 to TRBJ1-1; 7 bases are a match to TRBD1. Losses at the gene ends were 8 bases for V and 1 base for J; bases not matched to a gene: 7. The CDR3 length is 14 residues. The germline gives CDR1 LNHDA, CDR2 SQIVND (reference sequence). CDR3 in amino acids: CASLNRGRNTEAFF. The CDR3 DNA reads TGTGCCAGTCTGAACAGGGGTAGGAACACTGAAGCTTTCTTT.

This clonotype was found many times. The V and J genes are TRBV2 and TRBJ1-6, with a weak D call TRBD1 (5 bases). The CDR3 is made up of 15 amino acids. Trimming stripped 2 bases from V and 7 bases from J, with 12 bases between. Germline V gives CDR1 SNHLY, CDR2 FYNNEI. DNA for the CDR3: TGTGCCAGCAGTGAAATTCTGGGGGGAAATTCACCCCTCCACTTT. Its translation is CASSEILGGNSPLHF.

The chain is built from TRBV7-8 and TRBJ2-1; TRBD2 matches 10 bases. The CDR3 covers 14 residues. CDR1 SGHVS and CDR2 FQNEAQ come from the germline V gene. The V segment lost 5 bases and the J segment 9 bases; nucleotides outside the gene matches: 7. The DNA for the CDR3 is TGTGCCAGCAGCCAGCGGGAGGGCCGAAGTGAGCAGTTCTTC. This encodes CASSQREGRSEQFF.

This chain uses TRBV18 with TRBJ2-6, with a tentative D call TRBD1 (5 bases). The CDR3 has 19 residues. The germline CDR1 and CDR2 sequences are KGHSH and LQKENI. Trimming removed 5 bases from V and 0 bases from J, with 20 bases in between. The CDR3 DNA is TGTGCCAGCTCATTAGTCCGGACAAGCAGAATCTCTGGGGCCAACGTCCTGACTTTC. The encoded protein is CASSLVRTSRISGANVLTF. Supplemented by reference TRBV18 and TRBJ2-6, the full variable domain reads NAGVMQNPRHLVRRRGQEARLRCSPMKGHSHVYWYRQLPEEGLKFMVYLQKENIIDESGMPKERFSAEFPKEGPSILRIQQVVRGDSAAYFCASSLVRTSRISGANVLTFGAGSRLTVL.

DNA of the CDR3: TGTGCCAGCAGTGAGCCTGGACAGGGGGTACGGTCACCCCTCCACTTT. Translated, it gives CASSEPGQGVRSPLHF. The chain is built from TRBV25-1 and TRBJ1-6; 10 bases map to TRBD1. Germline CDR1 reads MGHDK; CDR2 reads SYGVNS. The V and J ends lost 3 bases and 10 bases, in that order; junction bases with no gene match: 9. CDR3 size: 16 residues.

This clonotype was detected ten times or more. This chain joins TRBV12-3 or TRBV12-4 and TRBJ1-3; tentatively, D is TRBD1 (5 bases). Trimming removed 3 bases at V and 0 bases at J, with 12 bases between. The CDR3 is 16 amino acids. This CDR3 reads CASSFVAGSSGNTIYF. In DNA, the CDR3 is TGTGCCAGCAGTTTCGTTGCAGGGAGCTCTGGAAACACCATATATTTT.